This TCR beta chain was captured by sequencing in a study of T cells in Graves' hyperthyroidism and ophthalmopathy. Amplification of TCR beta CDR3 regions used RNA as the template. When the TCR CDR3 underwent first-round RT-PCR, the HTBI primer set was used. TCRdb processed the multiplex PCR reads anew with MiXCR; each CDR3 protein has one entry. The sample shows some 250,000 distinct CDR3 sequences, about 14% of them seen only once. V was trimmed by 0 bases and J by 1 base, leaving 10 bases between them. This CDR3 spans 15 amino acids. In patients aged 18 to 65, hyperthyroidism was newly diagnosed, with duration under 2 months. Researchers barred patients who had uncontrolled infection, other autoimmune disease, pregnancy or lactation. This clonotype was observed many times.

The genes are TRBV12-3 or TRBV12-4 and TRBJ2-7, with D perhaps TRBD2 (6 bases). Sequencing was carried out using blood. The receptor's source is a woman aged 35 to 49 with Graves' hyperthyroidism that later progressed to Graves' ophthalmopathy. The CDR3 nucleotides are TGTGCCAGCAGTTTAGCGGTGGGGGGTTCCTACGAGCAGTACTTC. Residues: CASSLAVGGSYEQYF.